This T cell receptor beta chain was identified during a study of blood T cell repertoires in COVID-19. Study context: Acute-phase and convalescent COVID-19 samples originated in the United States, Italy and Spain. Nucleic acid was either cDNA or gDNA, and it came from T cells, B-cell-depleted T cells, or PBMCs.

There are 14 residues in the CDR3. Trimming took off 1 base at V and 2 bases at J, with 8 bases between the two ends. Looked up from germline, CDR1 is MDHEN and CDR2 is SYDVKM. Authors' analysis steps: Using reference gene primer amplification, nucleated cell counts were estimated. TCRdb keeps only in-frame clones here, not all; method: immunoSEQ multiplex PCR. V, J and clone size derive from that table, while D and trimming were established from the DNA sequence. The sample includes under 200,000 clones, about 87% of them seen just once. One Seattle source followed patients from active infection through their disease course.

V is TRBV28 and J is TRBJ1-1, with a possible D match to TRBD1 (5 bases). The material sequenced was peripheral blood. This TCR derives from a woman in her 70s with COVID-19, enrolled during active disease. CDR3 in amino acids: CASSLLGVNTEAFF. CDR3 bases: TGTGCCAGCAGTTTATTAGGGGTAAACACTGAAGCTTTCTTT.